This T cell receptor (beta chain) was sequenced for a study of Ad26.COV2.S vaccination and SARS-CoV-2 variants. The overall study: Into the muscle, Ad26.COV2.S was dosed once or twice, 56 days apart.

Trimming stripped 5 bases from V and 5 bases from J, with 15 bases between. The CDR3 is 15 amino acids. The germline gives CDR1 MRHNA, CDR2 SNTAGT. Study findings and constraints: Vaccinated individuals (as opposed to placebo recipients) had higher spike-specific TCR breadth. Breadth and depth estimates from TCRs may understate total T cell responses. Those who received vaccine or placebo ended up with similar non-spike TCR breadth.

Documented treatment: around 19 received Ad26.COV2.S at low or high dose, single or two shots; about 5 received placebo; per-sample allocation not given. Samples came from day 63 after the first vaccine or placebo injection. Notes on this clone: Its specificity is unknown.

Produced via immunoSEQ multiplex PCR; TCRdb's table is partial and in-frame only. This sample yields 400,000 to 500,000 clones, of which approximately 89% are seen a single time; over 2% belongs to the top ten. This chain joins TRBV6-4 and TRBJ1-4; D not certain. The origin of this receptor is a person between 18 and 59 years old who received the Ad26.COV2.S COVID-19 vaccine or a placebo. The material sequenced was peripheral blood, taken in a trial of Ad26.COV2.S vaccine versus placebo. This chain's CDR3 is CASSWIGRKNEKLFF. CDR3 DNA sequence: TGTGCCAGCAGTTGGATTGGTCGAAAGAATGAAAAACTGTTTTTT.